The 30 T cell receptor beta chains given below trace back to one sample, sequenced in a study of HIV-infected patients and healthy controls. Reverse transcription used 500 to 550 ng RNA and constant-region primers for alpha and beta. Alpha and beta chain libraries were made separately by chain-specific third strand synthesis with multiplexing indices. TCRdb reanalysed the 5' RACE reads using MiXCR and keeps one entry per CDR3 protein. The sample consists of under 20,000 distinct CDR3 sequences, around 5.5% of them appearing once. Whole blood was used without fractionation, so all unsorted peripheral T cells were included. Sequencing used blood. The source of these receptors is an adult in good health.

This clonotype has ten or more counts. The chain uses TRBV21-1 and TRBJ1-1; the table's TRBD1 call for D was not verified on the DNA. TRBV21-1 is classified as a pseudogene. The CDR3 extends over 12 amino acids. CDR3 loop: CASSNYDREAFF. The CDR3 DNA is TGTGCCAGCAGCAACTACGACAGAGAAGCTTTCTTT.

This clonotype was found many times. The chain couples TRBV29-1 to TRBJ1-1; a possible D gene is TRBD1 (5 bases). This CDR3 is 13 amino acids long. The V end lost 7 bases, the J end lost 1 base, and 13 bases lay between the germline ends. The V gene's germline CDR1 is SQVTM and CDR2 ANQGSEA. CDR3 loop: CSGSRVGNTEAFF. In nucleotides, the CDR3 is TGCAGCGGTTCCAGGGTGGGGAACACTGAAGCTTTCTTT.

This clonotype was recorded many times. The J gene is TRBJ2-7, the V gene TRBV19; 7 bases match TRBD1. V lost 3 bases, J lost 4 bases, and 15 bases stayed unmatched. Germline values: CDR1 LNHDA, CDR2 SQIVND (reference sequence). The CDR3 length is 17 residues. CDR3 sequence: CASSIAVSYGTAYEQYF. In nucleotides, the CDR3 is TGTGCCAGTAGTATTGCCGTAAGCTACGGGACAGCTTACGAGCAGTACTTC.

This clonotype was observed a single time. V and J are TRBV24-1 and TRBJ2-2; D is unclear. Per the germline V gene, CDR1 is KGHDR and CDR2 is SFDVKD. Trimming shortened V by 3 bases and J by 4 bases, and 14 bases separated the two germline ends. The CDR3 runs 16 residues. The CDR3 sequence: CATSDPGIRSTGELFF. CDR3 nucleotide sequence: TGTGCCACCAGTGATCCAGGAATCCGTAGCACCGGGGAGCTGTTTTTT.

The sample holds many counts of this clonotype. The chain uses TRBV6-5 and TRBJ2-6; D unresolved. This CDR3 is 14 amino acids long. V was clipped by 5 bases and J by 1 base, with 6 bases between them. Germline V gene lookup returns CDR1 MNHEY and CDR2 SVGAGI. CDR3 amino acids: CASSKQSGANVLTF. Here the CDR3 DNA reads TGTGCCAGCAGTAAACAATCTGGGGCCAACGTCCTGACTTTC.

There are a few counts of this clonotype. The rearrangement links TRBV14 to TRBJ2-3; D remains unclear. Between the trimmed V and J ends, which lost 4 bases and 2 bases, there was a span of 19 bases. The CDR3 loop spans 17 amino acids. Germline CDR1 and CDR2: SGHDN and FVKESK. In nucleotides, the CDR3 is TGTGCCAGCAGCCTTTTGGACGGCTTCAATCCCACAGATACGCAGTATTTT. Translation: CASSLLDGFNPTDTQYF. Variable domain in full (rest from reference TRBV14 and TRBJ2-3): EAGVTQFPSHSVIEKGQTVTLRCDPISGHDNLYWYRRVMGKEIKFLLHFVKESKQDESGMPNNRFLAERTGGTYSTLKVQPAELEDSGVYFCASSLLDGFNPTDTQYFGPGTRLTVL.

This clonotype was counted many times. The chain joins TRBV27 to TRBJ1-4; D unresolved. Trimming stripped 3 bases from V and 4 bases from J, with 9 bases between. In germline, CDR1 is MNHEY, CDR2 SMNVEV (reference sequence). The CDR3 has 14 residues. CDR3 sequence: CASSLLGYNEKLFF. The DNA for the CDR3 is TGTGCCAGCAGTTTGTTAGGGTATAATGAAAAACTGTTTTTT.

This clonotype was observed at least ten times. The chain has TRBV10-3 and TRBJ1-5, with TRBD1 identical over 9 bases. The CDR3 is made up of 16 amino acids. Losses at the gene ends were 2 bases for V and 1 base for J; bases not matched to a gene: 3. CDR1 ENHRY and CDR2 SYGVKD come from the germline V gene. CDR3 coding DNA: TGTGCCATCAGTGAGAACAGGGGGCCGAGCAATCAGCCCCAGCATTTT. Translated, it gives CAISENRGPSNQPQHF.

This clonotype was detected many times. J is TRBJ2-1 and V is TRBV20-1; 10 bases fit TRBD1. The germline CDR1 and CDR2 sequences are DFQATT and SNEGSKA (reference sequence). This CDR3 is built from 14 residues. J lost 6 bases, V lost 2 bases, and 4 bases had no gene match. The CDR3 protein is CSARKDRGFNEQFF. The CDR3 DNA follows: TGCAGTGCTAGAAAGGACAGGGGGTTCAATGAGCAGTTCTTC.

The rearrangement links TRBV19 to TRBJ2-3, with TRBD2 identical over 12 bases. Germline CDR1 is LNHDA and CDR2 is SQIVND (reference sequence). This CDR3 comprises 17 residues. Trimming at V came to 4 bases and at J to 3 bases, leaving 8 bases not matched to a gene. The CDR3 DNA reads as TGTGCCAGTAGTACTCGACCCCTAGCGGGGGGGACAGATACGCAGTATTTT. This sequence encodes CASSTRPLAGGTDTQYF.

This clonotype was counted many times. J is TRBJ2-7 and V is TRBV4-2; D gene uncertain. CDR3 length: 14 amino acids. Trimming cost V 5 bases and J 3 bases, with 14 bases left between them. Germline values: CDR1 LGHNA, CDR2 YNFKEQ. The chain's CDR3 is CASSTTVSLYEQYF. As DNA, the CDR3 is TGTGCCAGCAGCACTACGGTCTCACTCTACGAGCAGTACTTC.

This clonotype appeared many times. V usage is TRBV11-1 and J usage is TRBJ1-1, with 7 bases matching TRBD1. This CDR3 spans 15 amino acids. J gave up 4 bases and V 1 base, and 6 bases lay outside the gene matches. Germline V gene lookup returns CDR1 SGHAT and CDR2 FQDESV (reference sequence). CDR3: CASSLDGQAATEAFF. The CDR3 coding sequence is TGTGCCAGCAGCTTAGACGGACAGGCGGCCACTGAAGCTTTCTTT.

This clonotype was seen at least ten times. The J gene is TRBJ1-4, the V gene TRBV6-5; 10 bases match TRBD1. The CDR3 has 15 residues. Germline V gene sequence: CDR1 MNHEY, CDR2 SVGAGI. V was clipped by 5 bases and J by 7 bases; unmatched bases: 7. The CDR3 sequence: CASSLTGTGVEKLFF. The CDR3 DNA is TGTGCCAGCAGTCTTACCGGGACAGGGGTTGAAAAACTGTTTTTT.

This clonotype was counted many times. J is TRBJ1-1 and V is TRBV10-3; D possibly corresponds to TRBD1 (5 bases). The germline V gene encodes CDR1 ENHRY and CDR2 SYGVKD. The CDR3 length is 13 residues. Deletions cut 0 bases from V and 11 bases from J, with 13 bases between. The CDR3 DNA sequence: TGTGCCATCAGTGAGTCAAAGGGACTAACGGCTTTCTTT. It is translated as CAISESKGLTAFF.

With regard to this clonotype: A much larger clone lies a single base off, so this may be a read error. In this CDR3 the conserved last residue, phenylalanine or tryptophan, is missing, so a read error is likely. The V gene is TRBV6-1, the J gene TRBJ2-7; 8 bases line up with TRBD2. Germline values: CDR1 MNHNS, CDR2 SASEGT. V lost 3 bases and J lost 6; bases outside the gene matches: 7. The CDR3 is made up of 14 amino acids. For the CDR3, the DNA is TGTGCCAGCAGTGAGATTAGCGGGGCAATCGAGCAGTACCTC. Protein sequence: CASSEISGAIEQYL.

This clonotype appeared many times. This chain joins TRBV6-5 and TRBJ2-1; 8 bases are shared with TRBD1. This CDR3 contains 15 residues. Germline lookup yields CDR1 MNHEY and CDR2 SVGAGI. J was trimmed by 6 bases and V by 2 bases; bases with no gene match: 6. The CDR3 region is CASSYQGAMSNEQFF. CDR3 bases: TGTGCCAGCAGTTACCAGGGGGCGATGAGCAATGAGCAGTTCTTC.

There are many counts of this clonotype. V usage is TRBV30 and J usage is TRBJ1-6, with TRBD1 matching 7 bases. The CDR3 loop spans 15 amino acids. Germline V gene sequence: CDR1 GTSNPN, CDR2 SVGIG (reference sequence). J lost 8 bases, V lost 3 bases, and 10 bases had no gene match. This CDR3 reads CAWRNPDREYSPLHF. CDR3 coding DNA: TGTGCCTGGAGGAACCCAGACAGGGAATATTCACCCCTCCACTTT.

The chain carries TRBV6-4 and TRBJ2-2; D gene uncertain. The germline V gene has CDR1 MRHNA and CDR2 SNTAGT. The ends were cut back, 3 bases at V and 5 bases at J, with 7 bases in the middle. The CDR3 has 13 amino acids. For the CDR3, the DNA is TGTGCCAGCAGTGATTCTGAGACCGGGGAGCTGTTTTTT. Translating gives CASSDSETGELFF.

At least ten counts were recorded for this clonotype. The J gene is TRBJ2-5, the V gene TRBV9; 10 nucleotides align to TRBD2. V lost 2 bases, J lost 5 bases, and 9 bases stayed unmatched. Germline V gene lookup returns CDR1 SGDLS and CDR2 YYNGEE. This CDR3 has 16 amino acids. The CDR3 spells CASSVEAGGPWETQYF. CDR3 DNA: TGTGCCAGCAGCGTCGAAGCGGGGGGGCCCTGGGAGACCCAGTACTTC.

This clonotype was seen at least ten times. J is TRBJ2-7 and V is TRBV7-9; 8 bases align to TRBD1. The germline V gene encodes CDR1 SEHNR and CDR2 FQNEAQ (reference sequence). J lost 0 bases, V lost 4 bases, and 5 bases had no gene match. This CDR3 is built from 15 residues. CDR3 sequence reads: CASSSLTGDSYEQYF. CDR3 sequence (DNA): TGTGCCAGCAGCTCATTGACAGGGGACTCCTACGAGCAGTACTTC.

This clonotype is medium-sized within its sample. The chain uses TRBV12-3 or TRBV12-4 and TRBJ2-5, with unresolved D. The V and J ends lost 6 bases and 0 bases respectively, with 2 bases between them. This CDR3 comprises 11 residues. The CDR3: CASSYQETQYF. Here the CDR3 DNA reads TGTGCCAGCAGCTACCAAGAGACCCAGTACTTC.

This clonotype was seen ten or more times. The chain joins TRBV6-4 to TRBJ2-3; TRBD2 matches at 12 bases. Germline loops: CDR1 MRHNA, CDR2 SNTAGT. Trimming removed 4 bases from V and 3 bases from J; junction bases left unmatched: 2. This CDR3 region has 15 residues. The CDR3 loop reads CASSVGLAGTDTQYF. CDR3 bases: TGTGCCAGCAGTGTCGGACTAGCGGGGACAGATACGCAGTATTTT.

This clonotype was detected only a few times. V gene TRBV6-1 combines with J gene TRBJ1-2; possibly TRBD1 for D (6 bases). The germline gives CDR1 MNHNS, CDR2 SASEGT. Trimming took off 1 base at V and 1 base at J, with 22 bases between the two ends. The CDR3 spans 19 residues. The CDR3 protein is CASSEGEVGGRGGNYGYTF. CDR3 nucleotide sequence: TGTGCCAGCAGTGAAGGGGAGGTGGGGGGGCGCGGAGGTAACTATGGCTACACCTTC.

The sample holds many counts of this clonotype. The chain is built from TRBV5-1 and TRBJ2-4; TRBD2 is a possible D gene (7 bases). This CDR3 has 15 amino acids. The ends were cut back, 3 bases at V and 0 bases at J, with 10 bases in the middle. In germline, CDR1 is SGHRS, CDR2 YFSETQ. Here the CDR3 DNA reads TGCGCCAGCAGCTCCGGGGGGCTAGCCAAAAACATTCAGTACTTC. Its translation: CASSSGGLAKNIQYF. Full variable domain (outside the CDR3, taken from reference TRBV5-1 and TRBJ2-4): KAGVTQTPRYLIKTRGQQVTLSCSPISGHRSVSWYQQTPGQGLQFLFEYFSETQRNKGNFPGRFSGRQFSNSRSEMNVSTLELGDSALYLCASSSGGLAKNIQYFGAGTRLSVL.

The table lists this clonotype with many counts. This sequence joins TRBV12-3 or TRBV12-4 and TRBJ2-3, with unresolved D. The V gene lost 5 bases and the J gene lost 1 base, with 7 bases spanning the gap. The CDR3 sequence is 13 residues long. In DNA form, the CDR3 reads TGTGCCAGCAGTCACCCAGGCACAGATACGCAGTATTTT. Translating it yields CASSHPGTDTQYF.

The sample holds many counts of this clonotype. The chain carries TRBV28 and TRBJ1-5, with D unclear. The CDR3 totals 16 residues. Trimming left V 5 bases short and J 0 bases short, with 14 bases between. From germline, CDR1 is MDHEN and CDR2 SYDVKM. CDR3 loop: CASSPYIYYSNQPQHF. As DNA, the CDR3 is TGTGCCAGCAGTCCCTACATCTACTATAGCAATCAGCCCCAGCATTTT.

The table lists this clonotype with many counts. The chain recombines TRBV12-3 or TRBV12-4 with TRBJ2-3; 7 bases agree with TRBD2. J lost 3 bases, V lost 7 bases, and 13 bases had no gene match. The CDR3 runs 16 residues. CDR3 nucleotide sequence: TGTGCCAGCACTTCGGGCAATCGGCGGGGGACAGATACGCAGTATTTT. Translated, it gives CASTSGNRRGTDTQYF.

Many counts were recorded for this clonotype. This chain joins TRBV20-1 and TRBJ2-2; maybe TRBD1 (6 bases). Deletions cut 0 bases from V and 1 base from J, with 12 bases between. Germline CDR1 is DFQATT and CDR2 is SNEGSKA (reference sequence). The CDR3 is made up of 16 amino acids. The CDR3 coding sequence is TGCAGTGCTAGAGAACAGGGTCCTGTGAACACCGGGGAGCTGTTTTTT. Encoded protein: CSAREQGPVNTGELFF.

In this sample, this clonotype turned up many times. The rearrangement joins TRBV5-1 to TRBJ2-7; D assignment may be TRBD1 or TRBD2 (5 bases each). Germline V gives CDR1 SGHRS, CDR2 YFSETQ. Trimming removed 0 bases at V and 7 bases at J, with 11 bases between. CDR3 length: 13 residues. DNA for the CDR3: TGCGCCAGCAGCTTGGCCCGGGGCGGAGAGCAGTACTTC. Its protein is CASSLARGGEQYF.

CDR3 nucleotide sequence: TGTGCCAGTTCATTCCGGGGCCTTAGCAATCAGCCCCAGCATTTT. Translated: CASSFRGLSNQPQHF. The chain carries TRBV19 and TRBJ1-5; D possibly corresponds to TRBD1 (5 bases). The CDR3 runs to 15 residues. Germline loops: CDR1 LNHDA, CDR2 SQIVND (reference sequence). V was cut by 8 bases and J by 0 bases, with 14 bases left in between.